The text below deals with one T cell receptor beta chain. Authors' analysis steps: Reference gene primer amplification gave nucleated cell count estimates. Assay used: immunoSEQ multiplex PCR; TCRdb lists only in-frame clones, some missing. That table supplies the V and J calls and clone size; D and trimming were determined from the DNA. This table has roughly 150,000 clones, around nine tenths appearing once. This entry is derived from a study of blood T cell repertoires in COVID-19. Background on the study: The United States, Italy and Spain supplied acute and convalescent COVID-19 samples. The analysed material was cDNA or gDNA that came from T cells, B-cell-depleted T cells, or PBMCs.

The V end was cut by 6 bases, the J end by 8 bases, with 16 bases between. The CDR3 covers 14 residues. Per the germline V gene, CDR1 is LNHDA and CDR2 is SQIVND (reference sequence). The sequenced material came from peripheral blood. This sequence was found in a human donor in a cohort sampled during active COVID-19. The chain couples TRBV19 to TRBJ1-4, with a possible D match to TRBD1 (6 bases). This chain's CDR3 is CASSPPGQREKLFF. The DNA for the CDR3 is TGTGCCAGTAGCCCACCGGGACAACGGGAAAAACTGTTTTTT. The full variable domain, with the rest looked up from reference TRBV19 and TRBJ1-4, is DGGITQSPKYLFRKEGQNVTLSCEQNLNHDAMYWYRQDPGQGLRLIYYSQIVNDFQKGDIAEGYSVSREKKESFPLTVTSAQKNPTAFYLCASSPPGQREKLFFGSGTQLSVL.